These T cell receptor beta chains were read from a single sample in a study of blood T cell repertoires in COVID-19. The table came from immunoSEQ multiplex PCR; TCRdb's copy has only in-frame clones and leaves some out. The data show roughly 240,000 clones, approximately 83% seen once. Specimen: peripheral blood. The receptors were gathered from a woman aged 25 to 39 who had recovered from COVID-19. Each CDR3 is given with its conserved first and last residue. D genes are given only for firm matches. Only some rows state a clone size, as once, few, many or a class for expanded clones.

v_call: TRBV19; d_call: NA; clone_size: NA; j_call: TRBJ2-5; cdr3_aa: CASSRQIQETQYF; cdr3_nt: TGTGCCAGTAGTAGACAGATCCAAGAGACCCAGTACTTC
v_call: TRBV7-9; d_call: TRBD1; clone_size: few; j_call: TRBJ1-2; cdr3_aa: CASSSTGTGRDGYTF; cdr3_nt: TGTGCCAGCAGCTCTACCGGGACAGGGAGGGATGGCTACACCTTC
v_call: TRBV3-1/TRBV3-2; d_call: TRBD2; clone_size: few; j_call: TRBJ2-1; cdr3_aa: CASSTKIGVAGQNFLWNEQFF; cdr3_nt: TGTGCCAGCAGCACCAAGATCGGCGTAGCGGGGCAGAACTTTCTGTGGAATGAGCAGTTCTTC
v_call: TRBV20-1; d_call: NA; clone_size: NA; j_call: TRBJ2-7; cdr3_aa: CSASRQGNSYEQYF; cdr3_nt: TGCAGTGCTAGTAGGCAGGGTAACTCCTACGAGCAGTACTTC
v_call: TRBV5-5; d_call: TRBD1; clone_size: NA; j_call: TRBJ2-7; cdr3_aa: CASSQGTGGVQYF; cdr3_nt: TGTGCCAGCAGCCAAGGGACAGGGGGCGTGCAGTACTTC
v_call: TRBV18; d_call: NA; clone_size: NA; j_call: TRBJ2-3; cdr3_aa: CASSPAQAKASTDTQYF; cdr3_nt: TGTGCCAGCTCACCCGCGCAGGCCAAAGCTAGCACAGATACGCAGTATTTT
v_call: TRBV5-1; d_call: NA; clone_size: NA; j_call: TRBJ1-2; cdr3_aa: CASSLVPRQNGYTF; cdr3_nt: TGCGCCAGCAGCTTGGTACCGAGACAGAATGGCTACACCTTC
v_call: TRBV7-2; d_call: NA; clone_size: NA; j_call: TRBJ2-7; cdr3_aa: CASSLGQFEQYF; cdr3_nt: TGTGCCAGCAGCTTAGGACAATTCGAGCAGTACTTC
v_call: TRBV29-1; d_call: TRBD1; clone_size: NA; j_call: TRBJ2-5; cdr3_aa: CSVYTPDWVGKDRQIETQYF; cdr3_nt: TGCAGCGTTTATACACCTGATTGGGTGGGAAAGGACAGGCAGATAGAGACCCAGTACTTC
v_call: TRBV7-6; d_call: TRBD1; clone_size: NA; j_call: TRBJ2-1; cdr3_aa: CASSNYGGQGNNEQFF; cdr3_nt: TGTGCCAGCAGCAACTACGGGGGACAGGGAAACAATGAGCAGTTCTTC
v_call: TRBV19; d_call: TRBD1; clone_size: NA; j_call: TRBJ1-3; cdr3_aa: CASTETGGSGNTIYF; cdr3_nt: TGTGCCAGTACGGAGACAGGGGGCTCTGGAAACACCATATATTTT
v_call: TRBV30; d_call: NA; clone_size: NA; j_call: TRBJ1-2; cdr3_aa: CAWSVGGGGYTF; cdr3_nt: TGTGCCTGGAGTGTAGGTGGGGGCGGCTACACCTTC
v_call: TRBV27; d_call: NA; clone_size: NA; j_call: TRBJ2-7; cdr3_aa: CASSFGLAYEQYF; cdr3_nt: TGTGCCAGCAGCTTCGGACTTGCCTACGAGCAGTACTTC
v_call: TRBV5-1; d_call: TRBD1; clone_size: NA; j_call: TRBJ2-4; cdr3_aa: CASSPGQGNSIQYF; cdr3_nt: TGCGCCAGCAGCCCGGGACAGGGAAATAGCATTCAGTACTTC
v_call: TRBV15; d_call: TRBD1; clone_size: NA; j_call: TRBJ2-7; cdr3_aa: CASSGTGVSEQYF; cdr3_nt: TGTGCCTCTTCCGGGACAGGGGTAAGCGAGCAGTACTTC
v_call: TRBV2; d_call: TRBD2; clone_size: NA; j_call: TRBJ2-1; cdr3_aa: CASSDPLADHSYNEQFF; cdr3_nt: TGTGCCAGCAGTGACCCCCTAGCGGATCATTCCTACAATGAGCAGTTCTTC
v_call: TRBV6-1; d_call: TRBD1; clone_size: once; j_call: TRBJ1-1; cdr3_aa: CASSEWGQGALWNTEAFF; cdr3_nt: TGTGCCAGCAGTGAGTGGGGACAGGGGGCATTATGGAACACTGAAGCTTTCTTT
v_call: TRBV11-2; d_call: NA; clone_size: NA; j_call: TRBJ1-2; cdr3_aa: CASSLGGLPHGYTF; cdr3_nt: TGTGCCAGCAGCTTGGGGGGGCTTCCACATGGCTACACCTTC
v_call: TRBV5-4; d_call: TRBD2; clone_size: NA; j_call: TRBJ2-3; cdr3_aa: CASSPTSGAGLGTDTQYF; cdr3_nt: TGTGCCAGCAGCCCGACTAGCGGGGCAGGACTGGGCACAGATACGCAGTATTTT
v_call: TRBV30; d_call: TRBD2; clone_size: NA; j_call: TRBJ2-7; cdr3_aa: CAWSVRVAGGREQYF; cdr3_nt: TGTGCCTGGAGTGTACGGGTAGCGGGGGGGCGTGAGCAGTACTTC
v_call: TRBV6-5; d_call: NA; clone_size: NA; j_call: TRBJ2-7; cdr3_aa: CASRRLWQGNYEQYF; cdr3_nt: TGTGCCAGCCGACGATTGTGGCAGGGTAATTACGAGCAGTACTTC
v_call: TRBV11-3; d_call: TRBD1; clone_size: NA; j_call: TRBJ2-7; cdr3_aa: CASNPPRDRSSYEQYF; cdr3_nt: TGTGCCAGCAACCCACCCCGGGACAGGAGCTCCTACGAGCAGTACTTC
v_call: TRBV19; d_call: TRBD1; clone_size: NA; j_call: TRBJ2-5; cdr3_aa: CASRRTGGRETQYF; cdr3_nt: TGTGCCAGTAGAAGGACAGGGGGAAGGGAGACCCAGTACTTC
v_call: TRBV5-1; d_call: NA; clone_size: once; j_call: TRBJ2-3; cdr3_aa: CASRREGTDTQYF; cdr3_nt: TGCGCCAGCAGACGAGAGGGCACAGATACGCAGTATTTT
v_call: TRBV4-2; d_call: NA; clone_size: few; j_call: TRBJ2-3; cdr3_aa: CASSQDLDTQYF; cdr3_nt: TGTGCCAGCAGCCAAGACCTAGATACGCAGTATTTT
v_call: TRBV7-9; d_call: NA; clone_size: NA; j_call: TRBJ1-2; cdr3_aa: CASSSLQVNYGYTF; cdr3_nt: TGTGCCAGCAGCTCCCTACAGGTGAACTATGGCTACACCTTC
v_call: TRBV30; d_call: NA; clone_size: NA; j_call: TRBJ1-6; cdr3_aa: CAWKRDDSPLHF; cdr3_nt: TGTGCCTGGAAGAGAGATGATTCACCCCTCCACTTT
v_call: TRBV11-2; d_call: TRBD1; clone_size: NA; j_call: TRBJ1-4; cdr3_aa: CASSSRQGMIEKLFF; cdr3_nt: TGTGCCAGCAGCTCAAGACAGGGAATGATTGAAAAACTGTTTTTT
v_call: TRBV5-1; d_call: NA; clone_size: few; j_call: TRBJ2-2; cdr3_aa: CASSFSGSNTGELFF; cdr3_nt: TGCGCCAGCAGCTTCTCAGGGTCGAACACCGGGGAGCTGTTTTTT
v_call: TRBV11-2; d_call: NA; clone_size: NA; j_call: TRBJ1-6; cdr3_aa: CASSSRVLAPTLHF; cdr3_nt: TGTGCCAGCAGCTCCCGGGTCCTCGCCCCCACCCTCCACTTT
v_call: TRBV2; d_call: NA; clone_size: NA; j_call: TRBJ1-5; cdr3_aa: CASITGLNQPQHF; cdr3_nt: TGTGCCAGCATTACAGGGCTCAATCAGCCCCAGCATTTT
v_call: TRBV9; d_call: NA; clone_size: NA; j_call: TRBJ1-5; cdr3_aa: CASSVEGTRNQPQHF; cdr3_nt: TGTGCCAGCAGCGTAGAGGGGACACGTAATCAGCCCCAGCATTTT
v_call: TRBV6-5; d_call: NA; clone_size: NA; j_call: TRBJ1-2; cdr3_aa: CASSTQERGYTF; cdr3_nt: TGTGCCAGCAGCACACAGGAACGTGGCTACACCTTC
v_call: TRBV15; d_call: TRBD1; clone_size: NA; j_call: TRBJ1-2; cdr3_aa: CATRNRGPYGYTF; cdr3_nt: TGTGCCACCAGAAACAGGGGCCCTTATGGCTACACCTTC
v_call: TRBV21-1; d_call: NA; clone_size: NA; j_call: TRBJ1-2; cdr3_aa: CASSKAGGDLLSSSYGYTF; cdr3_nt: TGTGCCAGCAGCAAAGCAGGAGGGGACCTTCTATCCTCTAGCTATGGCTACACCTTC
v_call: TRBV11-2; d_call: TRBD2; clone_size: NA; j_call: TRBJ2-7; cdr3_aa: CASSAGGGLEQYF; cdr3_nt: TGTGCCAGCAGCGCGGGGGGGGGACTCGAGCAGTACTTC
v_call: TRBV5-4; d_call: TRBD1; clone_size: NA; j_call: TRBJ1-2; cdr3_aa: CASSSDGQAGAYGYTF; cdr3_nt: TGTGCCAGCAGCTCGGACGGACAGGCTGGGGCATATGGCTACACCTTC
v_call: TRBV7-9; d_call: TRBD1; clone_size: few; j_call: TRBJ1-2; cdr3_aa: CASSQNPGQGLHSYGYTF; cdr3_nt: TGTGCCAGCAGCCAGAATCCGGGACAGGGTCTTCATTCTTATGGCTACACCTTC
v_call: TRBV10-3; d_call: TRBD1; clone_size: NA; j_call: TRBJ1-1; cdr3_aa: CAIRETGTGKSTEAFF; cdr3_nt: TGTGCCATCAGAGAAACCGGGACAGGGAAGAGCACTGAAGCTTTCTTT
v_call: TRBV18; d_call: TRBD2; clone_size: NA; j_call: TRBJ2-3; cdr3_aa: CASSPWTSGNTDTQYF; cdr3_nt: TGTGCCAGCTCACCATGGACTAGCGGGAACACAGATACGCAGTATTTT
v_call: TRBV9; d_call: TRBD1; clone_size: NA; j_call: TRBJ1-1; cdr3_aa: CASSVVWQGGMTEAFF; cdr3_nt: TGTGCCAGCAGCGTAGTATGGCAGGGGGGTATGACTGAAGCTTTCTTT
v_call: TRBV4-3; d_call: TRBD2; clone_size: NA; j_call: TRBJ2-1; cdr3_aa: CASSQGESGGYNEQFF; cdr3_nt: TGCGCCAGCAGCCAAGGGGAAAGCGGGGGATACAATGAGCAGTTCTTC
v_call: TRBV18; d_call: NA; clone_size: NA; j_call: TRBJ1-5; cdr3_aa: CASSQSTVHGGQPQHF; cdr3_nt: TGTGCCAGCTCACAATCGACTGTCCACGGTGGACAGCCCCAGCATTTT
v_call: TRBV6-5; d_call: TRBD1; clone_size: NA; j_call: TRBJ1-2; cdr3_aa: CASGEGQAMYGYTF; cdr3_nt: TGTGCCAGCGGAGAGGGACAGGCCATGTATGGCTACACCTTC
v_call: TRBV7-9; d_call: TRBD1; clone_size: NA; j_call: TRBJ1-2; cdr3_aa: CASSSPGQGYGYTF; cdr3_nt: TGTGCCAGCAGCTCCCCCGGACAGGGATATGGCTACACCTTC
v_call: TRBV19; d_call: NA; clone_size: NA; j_call: TRBJ1-4; cdr3_aa: CASSRTGGTINEKLFF; cdr3_nt: TGTGCCAGTAGTCGAACGGGGGGAACAATTAATGAAAAACTGTTTTTT
v_call: TRBV5-1; d_call: NA; clone_size: NA; j_call: TRBJ2-7; cdr3_aa: CASSPPPGDEQYF; cdr3_nt: TGCGCCAGCAGCCCCCCCCCAGGGGACGAGCAGTACTTC
v_call: TRBV27; d_call: NA; clone_size: NA; j_call: TRBJ1-6; cdr3_aa: CASSLQNSPLHF; cdr3_nt: TGTGCCAGCAGTTTACAAAATTCACCCCTCCACTTT
v_call: TRBV6-1; d_call: NA; clone_size: few; j_call: TRBJ2-7; cdr3_aa: CASSEVQGAGGYIGEQYF; cdr3_nt: TGTGCCAGCAGTGAAGTACAGGGGGCGGGGGGATATATTGGCGAGCAGTACTTC
v_call: TRBV9; d_call: NA; clone_size: NA; j_call: TRBJ2-3; cdr3_aa: CASSVVPRDTQYF; cdr3_nt: TGTGCCAGCAGCGTAGTTCCCCGAGATACGCAGTATTTT
v_call: TRBV7-2; d_call: NA; clone_size: NA; j_call: TRBJ1-4; cdr3_aa: CASSLAQAGLGPHDEKLFF; cdr3_nt: TGTGCCAGCAGCTTAGCTCAGGCAGGGCTTGGACCCCACGATGAAAAACTGTTTTTT
v_call: TRBV7-9; d_call: NA; clone_size: NA; j_call: TRBJ2-7; cdr3_aa: CASSAPWTAYEQYF; cdr3_nt: TGTGCCAGCAGTGCCCCATGGACTGCCTACGAGCAGTACTTC
v_call: TRBV20-1; d_call: TRBD2; clone_size: NA; j_call: TRBJ2-1; cdr3_aa: CSASPSGGPNYNEQFF; cdr3_nt: TGCAGTGCTAGTCCTAGCGGGGGGCCAAATTACAATGAGCAGTTCTTC
v_call: TRBV5-6; d_call: TRBD1; clone_size: NA; j_call: TRBJ1-3; cdr3_aa: CASSVGTGLSGNTIYF; cdr3_nt: TGTGCCAGCAGCGTCGGGACAGGCCTCTCTGGAAACACCATATATTTT
v_call: TRBV9; d_call: NA; clone_size: NA; j_call: TRBJ1-2; cdr3_aa: CASSLGEGDYGYTF; cdr3_nt: TGTGCCAGCAGCCTGGGTGAGGGGGACTATGGCTACACCTTC
v_call: TRBV7-9; d_call: NA; clone_size: NA; j_call: TRBJ1-6; cdr3_aa: CASSLEAGLRSPLHF; cdr3_nt: TGTGCCAGCAGCTTAGAGGCGGGGTTAAGGTCACCCCTCCACTTT
v_call: TRBV7-2; d_call: TRBD1; clone_size: NA; j_call: TRBJ2-2; cdr3_aa: CASSHGTGFGELFF; cdr3_nt: TGTGCCAGCAGCCACGGGACAGGGTTTGGGGAGCTGTTTTTT